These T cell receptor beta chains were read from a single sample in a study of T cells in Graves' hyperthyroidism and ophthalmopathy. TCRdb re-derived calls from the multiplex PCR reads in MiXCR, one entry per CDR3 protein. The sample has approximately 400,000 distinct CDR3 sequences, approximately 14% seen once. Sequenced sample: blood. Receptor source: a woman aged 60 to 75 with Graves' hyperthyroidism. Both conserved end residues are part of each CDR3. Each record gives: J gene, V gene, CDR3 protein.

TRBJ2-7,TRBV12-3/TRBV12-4,CASSKLGDAYEQYF
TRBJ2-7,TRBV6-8,CASSYSFAWWRGSSYEQYF
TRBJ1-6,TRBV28,CASSSESPLHF
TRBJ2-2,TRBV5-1,CASSRGDNTGELFF
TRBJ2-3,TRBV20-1,CSARPLAGNTDTQYF
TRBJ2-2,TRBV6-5,CASSYGRGELFF
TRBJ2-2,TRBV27,CASSLWVGGVTGELFF
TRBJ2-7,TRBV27,CASSPPGTSVYEQYF
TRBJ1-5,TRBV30,CAWSRGSRSNQPQHF
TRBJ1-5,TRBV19,CATLQGNQPQHF
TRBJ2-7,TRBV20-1,CSARDALAGGYEQYF
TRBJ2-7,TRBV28,CASSTPRLADYEQYF
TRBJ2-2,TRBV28,CASSLWRLAGGPGELFF
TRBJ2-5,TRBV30,CAWSSGLETQYF
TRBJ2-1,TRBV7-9,CASSPRTGRYNEQFF
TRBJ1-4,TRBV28,CASRGTGARKLFF